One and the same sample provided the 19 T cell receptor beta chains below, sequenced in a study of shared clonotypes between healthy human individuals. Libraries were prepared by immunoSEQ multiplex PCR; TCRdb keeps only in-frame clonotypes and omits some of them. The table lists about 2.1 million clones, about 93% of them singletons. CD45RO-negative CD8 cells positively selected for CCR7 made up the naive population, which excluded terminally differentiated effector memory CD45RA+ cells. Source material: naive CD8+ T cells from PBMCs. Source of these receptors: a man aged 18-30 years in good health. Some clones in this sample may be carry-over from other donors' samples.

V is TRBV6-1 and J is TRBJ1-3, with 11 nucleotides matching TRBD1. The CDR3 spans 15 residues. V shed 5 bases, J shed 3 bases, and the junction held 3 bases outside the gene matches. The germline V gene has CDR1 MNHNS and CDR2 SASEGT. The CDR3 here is CASSQDRGLGNTIYF. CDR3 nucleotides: TGTGCCAGCAGTCAGGACAGGGGGCTTGGAAACACCATATATTTT.

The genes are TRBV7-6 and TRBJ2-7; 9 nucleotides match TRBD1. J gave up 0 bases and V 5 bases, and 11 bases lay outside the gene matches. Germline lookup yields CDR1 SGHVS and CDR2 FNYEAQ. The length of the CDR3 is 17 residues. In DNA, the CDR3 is TGTGCCAGCAGCAGTAAGCCGCGGGGACAGGGCTCCTACGAGCAGTACTTC. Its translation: CASSSKPRGQGSYEQYF.

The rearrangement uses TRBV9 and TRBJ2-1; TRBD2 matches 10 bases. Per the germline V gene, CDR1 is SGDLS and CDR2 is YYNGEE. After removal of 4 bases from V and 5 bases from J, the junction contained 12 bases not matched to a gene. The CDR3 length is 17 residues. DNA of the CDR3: TGTGCCAGCAGCCCAGCCCCGGCAGCGGGAGGGCACAATGAGCAGTTCTTC. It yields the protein CASSPAPAAGGHNEQFF. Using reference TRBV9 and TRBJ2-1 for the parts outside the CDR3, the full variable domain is DSGVTQTPKHLITATGQRVTLRCSPRSGDLSVYWYQQSLDQGLQFLIQYYNGEERAKGNILERFSAQQFPDLHSELNLSSLELGDSALYFCASSPAPAAGGHNEQFFGPGTRLTVL.

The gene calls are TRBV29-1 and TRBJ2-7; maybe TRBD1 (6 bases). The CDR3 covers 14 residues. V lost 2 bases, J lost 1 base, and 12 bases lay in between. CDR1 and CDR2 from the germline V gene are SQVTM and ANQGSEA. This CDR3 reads CSVEMQGRSYEQYF. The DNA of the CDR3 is TGCAGCGTTGAAATGCAGGGGCGTTCCTACGAGCAGTACTTC.

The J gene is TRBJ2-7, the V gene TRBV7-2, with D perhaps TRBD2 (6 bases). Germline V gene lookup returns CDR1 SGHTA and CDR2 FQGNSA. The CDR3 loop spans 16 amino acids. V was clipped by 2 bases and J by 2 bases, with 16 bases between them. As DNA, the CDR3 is TGTGCCAGCAGCTTACGAGGGGTAGCGGCAACCTACGAGCAGTACTTC. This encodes CASSLRGVAATYEQYF.

The CDR3 DNA reads TGTGCCAGCAGGATTAAAACGAGGACAGGACAAAAGAGGAGTCAAGAGACCCAGTACTTC. This gives the protein CASRIKTRTGQKRSQETQYF. The gene calls are TRBV28 and TRBJ2-5; TRBD1 aligns across 7 bases. V shed 6 bases, J shed 2 bases, and the junction held 24 bases outside the gene matches. CDR3 length equals 20 residues. The germline gives CDR1 MDHEN, CDR2 SYDVKM.

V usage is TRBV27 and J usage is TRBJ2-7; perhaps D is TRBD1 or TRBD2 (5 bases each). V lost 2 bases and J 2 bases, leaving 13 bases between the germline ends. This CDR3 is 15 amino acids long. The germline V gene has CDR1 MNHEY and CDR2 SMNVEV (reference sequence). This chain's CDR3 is CASSLRVGTAYEQYF. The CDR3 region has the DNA TGTGCCAGCAGTTTACGTGTGGGGACCGCCTACGAGCAGTACTTC.

CDR3 amino acids: CASTKVGDTGELFF. The CDR3 region has the DNA TGTGCCAGCACTAAGGTGGGGGACACCGGGGAGCTGTTTTTT. The V and J genes are TRBV6-5 and TRBJ2-2; either TRBD1 or TRBD2 may supply D (5 bases each). Trimming removed 7 bases at V and 3 bases at J, with 12 bases between. The CDR3 spans 14 residues. Germline CDR1 reads MNHEY; CDR2 reads SVGAGI.

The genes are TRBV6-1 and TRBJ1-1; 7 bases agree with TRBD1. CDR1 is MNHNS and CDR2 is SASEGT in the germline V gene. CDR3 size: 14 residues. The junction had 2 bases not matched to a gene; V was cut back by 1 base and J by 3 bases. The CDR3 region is CASSEGDRHTEAFF. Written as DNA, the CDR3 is TGTGCCAGCAGTGAAGGGGACAGACACACTGAAGCTTTCTTT.

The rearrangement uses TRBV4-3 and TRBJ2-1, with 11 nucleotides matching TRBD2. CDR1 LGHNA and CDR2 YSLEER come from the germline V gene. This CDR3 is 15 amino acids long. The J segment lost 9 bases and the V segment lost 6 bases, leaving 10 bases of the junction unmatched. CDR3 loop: CASSQLAGDRGEQFF. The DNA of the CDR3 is TGCGCCAGCAGTCAACTAGCGGGAGATAGGGGTGAGCAGTTCTTC.

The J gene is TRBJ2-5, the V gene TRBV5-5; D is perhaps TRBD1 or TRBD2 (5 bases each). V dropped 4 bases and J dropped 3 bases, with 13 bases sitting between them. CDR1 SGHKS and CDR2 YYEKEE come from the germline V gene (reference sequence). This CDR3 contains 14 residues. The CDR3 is CASSVAWGKETQYF. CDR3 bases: TGTGCCAGCAGCGTCGCTTGGGGGAAAGAGACCCAGTACTTC.

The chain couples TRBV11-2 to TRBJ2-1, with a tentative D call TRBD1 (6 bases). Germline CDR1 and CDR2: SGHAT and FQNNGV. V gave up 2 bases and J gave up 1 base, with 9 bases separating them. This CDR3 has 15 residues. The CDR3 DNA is TGTGCCAGCAGCTTACAGGGGTGGTCCTACAATGAGCAGTTCTTC. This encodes CASSLQGWSYNEQFF.

The CDR3 is CASSPRTGWEQYF. CDR3 DNA: TGTGCCAGTAGTCCCCGGACAGGTTGGGAGCAGTACTTC. The chain combines TRBV19 with TRBJ2-7; TRBD1 matches at 7 bases. Trimming cost V 5 bases and J 7 bases; bases outside gene matches: 8. The CDR3 covers 13 residues. Germline V lookup: CDR1 LNHDA, CDR2 SQIVND (reference sequence).

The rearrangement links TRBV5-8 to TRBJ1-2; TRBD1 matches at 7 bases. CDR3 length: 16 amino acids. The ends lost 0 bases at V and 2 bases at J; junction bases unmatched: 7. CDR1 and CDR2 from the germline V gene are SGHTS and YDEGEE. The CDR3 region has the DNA TGTGCCAGCAGCTTGGGAGAATTACAGGGGAACTATGGCTACACCTTC. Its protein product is CASSLGELQGNYGYTF.

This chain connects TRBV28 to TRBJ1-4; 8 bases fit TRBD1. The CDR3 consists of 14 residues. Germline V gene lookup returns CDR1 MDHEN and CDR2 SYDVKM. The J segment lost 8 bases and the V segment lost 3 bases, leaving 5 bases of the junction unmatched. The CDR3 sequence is CASSLTGEGEKLFF. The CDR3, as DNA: TGTGCCAGCAGTTTGACAGGGGAGGGGGAAAAACTGTTTTTT.

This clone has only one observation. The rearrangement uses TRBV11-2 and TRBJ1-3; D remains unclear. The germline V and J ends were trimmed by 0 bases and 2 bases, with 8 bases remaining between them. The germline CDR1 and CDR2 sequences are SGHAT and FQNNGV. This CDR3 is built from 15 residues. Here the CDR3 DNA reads TGTGCCAGCAGCTTAGATTTCGGGGCTGGAAACACCATATATTTT. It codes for CASSLDFGAGNTIYF. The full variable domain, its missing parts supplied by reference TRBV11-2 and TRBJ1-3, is EAGVAQSPRYKIIEKRQSVAFWCNPISGHATLYWYQQILGQGPKLLIQFQNNGVVDDSQLPKDRFSAERLKGVDSTLKIQPAKLEDSAVYLCASSLDFGAGNTIYFGEGSWLTVV.

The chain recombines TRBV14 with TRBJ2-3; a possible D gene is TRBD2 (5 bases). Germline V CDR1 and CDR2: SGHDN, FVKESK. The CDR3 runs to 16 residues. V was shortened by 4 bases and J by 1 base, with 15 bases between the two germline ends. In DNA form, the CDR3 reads TGTGCCAGCAGCCCGATGCGCGGGCAGGGCACAGATACGCAGTATTTT. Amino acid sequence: CASSPMRGQGTDTQYF.

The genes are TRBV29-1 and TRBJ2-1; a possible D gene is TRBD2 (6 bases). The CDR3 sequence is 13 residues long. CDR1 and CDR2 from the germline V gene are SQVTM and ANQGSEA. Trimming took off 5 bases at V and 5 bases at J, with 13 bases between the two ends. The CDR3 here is CSVYGGLDNEQFF. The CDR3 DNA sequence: TGCAGCGTTTACGGGGGACTGGACAATGAGCAGTTCTTC.

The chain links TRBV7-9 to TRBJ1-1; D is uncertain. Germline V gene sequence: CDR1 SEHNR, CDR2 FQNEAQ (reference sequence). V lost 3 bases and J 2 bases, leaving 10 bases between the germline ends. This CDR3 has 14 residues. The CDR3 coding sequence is TGTGCCAGCAGCTTTGCCGACACAAACACTGAAGCTTTCTTT. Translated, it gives CASSFADTNTEAFF.